Listed below are T cell receptor beta chains from one sample, sequenced in a study of T cells in Graves' hyperthyroidism and ophthalmopathy. TCRdb independently ran MiXCR on the multiplex PCR reads; one entry per CDR3 protein. The sample records approximately 740,000 distinct CDR3 sequences, approximately 14% being singletons. What was sequenced was blood. These receptors were taken from a woman younger than 35 with Graves' hyperthyroidism. Each CDR3 is given with its conserved first and last residue. Fields, in order: J gene, clone size, D gene, CDR3 length, V gene, CDR3 protein, CDR3 DNA. A D gene is named only where the DNA matches it firmly. The listing skips clone size in some rows; elsewhere it reads once, few, many or a size class.

J: TRBJ1-4
size: -
D: -
length: 15
V: TRBV27
CDR3: CASKEEPSGNEKLFF
DNA: TGTGCCAGCAAAGAGGAACCCTCGGGTAATGAAAAACTGTTTTTT

J: TRBJ1-5
size: few
D: -
length: 15
V: TRBV6-1
CDR3: CASSEALGGTQPQHF
DNA: TGTGCCAGCAGTGAAGCCCTGGGAGGAACTCAGCCCCAGCATTTT

J: TRBJ2-7
size: many
D: -
length: 14
V: TRBV13
CDR3: CASSLDQGKNEQYF
DNA: TGTGCCAGCAGCTTAGACCAGGGGAAGAACGAGCAGTACTTC

J: TRBJ1-2
size: -
D: -
length: 13
V: TRBV29-1
CDR3: CSVEDSTNYGYTF
DNA: TGCAGCGTTGAAGATTCTACAAATTATGGCTACACCTTC

J: TRBJ2-1
size: many
D: TRBD2
length: 15
V: TRBV2
CDR3: CASHLLAGGLDEQFF
DNA: TGTGCCAGCCACCTCCTAGCGGGAGGGCTCGATGAGCAGTTCTTC

J: TRBJ2-7
size: -
D: -
length: 15
V: TRBV20-1
CDR3: CSALDRTGRPYEQYF
DNA: TGCAGTGCCCTGGACAGAACGGGTAGGCCTTACGAGCAGTACTTC

J: TRBJ2-2
size: -
D: TRBD2
length: 13
V: TRBV28
CDR3: CASSRGVDGELFF
DNA: TGTGCCAGCAGTCGGGGGGTGGACGGGGAGCTGTTTTTT

J: TRBJ1-1
size: -
D: -
length: 15
V: TRBV2
CDR3: CASSVGGRRNTEALF
DNA: TGTGCCAGCAGTGTGGGAGGCAGGAGGAACACTGAAGCTCTCTTT

J: TRBJ2-1
size: many
D: -
length: 15
V: TRBV28
CDR3: CASRGRGRSYNEQFF
DNA: TGTGCCAGCAGGGGCCGGGGCCGTTCCTACAATGAGCAGTTCTTC

J: TRBJ2-3
size: -
D: -
length: 16
V: TRBV20-1
CDR3: CSARPGRGPSTDTQYF
DNA: TGCAGTGCTAGACCAGGAAGGGGACCAAGTACAGATACGCAGTATTTT

J: TRBJ2-3
size: -
D: -
length: 14
V: TRBV2
CDR3: CASIRLASTDTQYF
DNA: TGTGCCAGCATCAGGCTGGCGTCCACAGATACGCAGTATTTT

J: TRBJ2-7
size: many
D: -
length: 17
V: TRBV7-9
CDR3: CASSPQPGTVGGVEQYF
DNA: TGTGCCAGCAGCCCTCAACCCGGGACCGTGGGTGGGGTGGAGCAGTACTTC

J: TRBJ2-5
size: -
D: -
length: 18
V: TRBV3-1
CDR3: CASSQDPLFGALQETQYF
DNA: TGTGCCAGCAGCCAAGATCCGCTTTTCGGGGCCCTCCAAGAGACCCAGTACTTC

J: TRBJ1-1
size: many
D: TRBD1
length: 13
V: TRBV12-3/TRBV12-4
CDR3: CASSLEAGGEAFF
DNA: TGTGCCAGCAGTTTAGAGGCAGGGGGTGAAGCTTTCTTT

J: TRBJ2-7
size: few
D: -
length: 13
V: TRBV27
CDR3: CASFDRKTYEQYF
DNA: TGTGCCAGCTTCGACAGGAAAACCTACGAGCAGTACTTC

J: TRBJ2-1
size: -
D: TRBD2
length: 15
V: TRBV7-9
CDR3: CASSWGTSGYNEQFF
DNA: TGTGCCAGCAGCTGGGGGACTAGCGGGTACAATGAGCAGTTCTTC

J: TRBJ2-1
size: -
D: -
length: 16
V: TRBV4-1
CDR3: CASSQEAGSSYNEQFF
DNA: TGCGCCAGCAGCCAAGAGGCGGGCAGCTCCTACAATGAGCAGTTCTTC

J: TRBJ1-2
size: -
D: TRBD1
length: 14
V: TRBV10-3
CDR3: CAISESAGGRGYTF
DNA: TGTGCCATCAGTGAGTCGGCAGGGGGTCGTGGCTACACCTTC

J: TRBJ2-1
size: many
D: -
length: 14
V: TRBV30
CDR3: CAPPAERSYNEQFF
DNA: TGTGCCCCACCGGCGGAGAGGTCCTACAATGAGCAGTTCTTC

J: TRBJ1-2
size: -
D: -
length: 14
V: TRBV5-1
CDR3: CASRVDRRDYGYTF
DNA: TGCGCCAGCAGAGTCGACAGGAGAGACTATGGCTACACCTTC

J: TRBJ2-5
size: many
D: -
length: 13
V: TRBV11-2
CDR3: CASSFTGRETQYF
DNA: TGTGCCAGCAGTTTTACAGGGAGAGAGACCCAGTACTTC

J: TRBJ2-7
size: -
D: -
length: 13
V: TRBV20-1
CDR3: CSARDGVTYEQYF
DNA: TGCAGTGCTAGAGACGGGGTTACCTACGAGCAGTACTTC

J: TRBJ2-1
size: few
D: -
length: 15
V: TRBV4-2
CDR3: CASSRGTVSYNEQFF
DNA: TGTGCCAGCAGCCGCGGGACAGTCTCCTACAATGAGCAGTTCTTC

J: TRBJ2-1
size: many
D: -
length: 14
V: TRBV18
CDR3: CASSGGASYNEQFF
DNA: TGTGCCAGCTCAGGGGGAGCGTCCTACAATGAGCAGTTCTTC

J: TRBJ2-5
size: -
D: -
length: 13
V: TRBV6-1
CDR3: CASSKGLGETQYF
DNA: TGTGCCAGCAGTAAGGGCCTCGGGGAGACCCAGTACTTC

J: TRBJ1-1
size: many
D: TRBD1
length: 16
V: TRBV14
CDR3: CASSQARGTSNTEAFF
DNA: TGTGCCAGCAGCCAAGCCAGGGGGACGTCGAACACTGAAGCTTTCTTT

J: TRBJ2-2
size: -
D: TRBD2
length: 17
V: TRBV9
CDR3: CASSGQLERGGTGELFF
DNA: TGTGCCAGCAGCGGCCAACTTGAACGCGGGGGCACCGGGGAGCTGTTTTTT

J: TRBJ2-5
size: many
D: -
length: 13
V: TRBV20-1
CDR3: CSASRAGKETQYF
DNA: TGCAGTGCTAGTCGTGCAGGGAAAGAGACCCAGTACTTC

J: TRBJ1-1
size: many
D: -
length: 18
V: TRBV9
CDR3: CASSPQIGGGPLNTEAFF
DNA: TGTGCCAGCAGCCCTCAAATCGGGGGGGGACCCCTGAACACTGAAGCTTTCTTT

J: TRBJ2-7
size: -
D: TRBD2
length: 17
V: TRBV24-1
CDR3: CATSDPRTSGRIYEQYF
DNA: TGTGCCACCAGTGATCCGAGGACTAGCGGCAGGATCTACGAGCAGTACTTC

J: TRBJ2-7
size: few
D: TRBD1
length: 15
V: TRBV7-8
CDR3: CASSFPGQGGYEQYF
DNA: TGTGCCAGCAGCTTTCCGGGACAGGGCGGCTACGAGCAGTACTTC

J: TRBJ1-5
size: many
D: -
length: 16
V: TRBV6-5
CDR3: CASSYSTPFSNQPQHF
DNA: TGTGCCAGCAGTTACTCAACACCTTTTAGCAATCAGCCCCAGCATTTT

J: TRBJ2-2
size: few
D: -
length: 16
V: TRBV7-3
CDR3: CASSNRGTAGGGELFF
DNA: TGTGCCAGCAGTAACCGTGGGACAGCCGGGGGCGGGGAGCTGTTTTTT

J: TRBJ2-5
size: many
D: TRBD2
length: 16
V: TRBV20-1
CDR3: CSAPPSGRAGSETQYF
DNA: TGCAGTGCTCCTCCTAGCGGGAGGGCCGGGAGTGAGACCCAGTACTTC

J: TRBJ2-3
size: many
D: -
length: 15
V: TRBV3-1
CDR3: CASSQENARTDTQYF
DNA: TGTGCCAGCAGCCAAGAAAACGCCAGAACAGATACGCAGTATTTT

J: TRBJ1-1
size: many
D: TRBD1
length: 14
V: TRBV12-3/TRBV12-4
CDR3: CASTRTGIVPEAFF
DNA: TGTGCCAGCACCCGGACAGGGATTGTGCCTGAAGCTTTCTTT

J: TRBJ2-2
size: -
D: -
length: 13
V: TRBV10-1
CDR3: CASRQENTGELFF
DNA: TGCGCCAGCAGGCAGGAGAACACCGGGGAGCTGTTTTTT

J: TRBJ1-2
size: -
D: -
length: 15
V: TRBV6-1
CDR3: CASSEASRGDYGYTF
DNA: TGTGCCAGCAGTGAAGCGTCCAGGGGAGACTATGGCTACACCTTC

J: TRBJ2-3
size: -
D: -
length: 14
V: TRBV2
CDR3: CASRRGPSTDTQYF
DNA: TGTGCCAGCAGACGGGGACCTAGCACAGATACGCAGTATTTT

J: TRBJ1-5
size: many
D: -
length: 15
V: TRBV10-2
CDR3: CASTEIGRENQPQHF
DNA: TGCGCCAGCACCGAGATCGGACGGGAGAATCAGCCCCAGCATTTT

J: TRBJ2-7
size: many
D: -
length: 11
V: TRBV28
CDR3: CASSRLAEQYF
DNA: TGTGCCAGCAGCCGATTAGCGGAGCAGTACTTC

J: TRBJ2-2
size: few
D: -
length: 14
V: TRBV29-1
CDR3: CSAVKGGNTGELFF
DNA: TGCAGCGCGGTCAAAGGCGGGAACACCGGGGAGCTGTTTTTT

J: TRBJ2-5
size: -
D: -
length: 15
V: TRBV5-1
CDR3: CASSLVRAKQETQYF
DNA: TGCGCCAGCAGCCTAGTGCGGGCCAAACAAGAGACCCAGTACTTC

J: TRBJ1-1
size: many
D: -
length: 11
V: TRBV29-1
CDR3: CSVEVPKVAFF
DNA: TGCAGCGTTGAGGTCCCCAAAGTAGCTTTCTTT

J: TRBJ2-3
size: many
D: TRBD2
length: 19
V: TRBV24-1
CDR3: CATSDLSATSGKSRDTQYF
DNA: TGTGCCACCAGTGATTTGTCGGCGACTAGCGGGAAGAGTAGAGATACGCAGTATTTT

J: TRBJ2-3
size: many
D: -
length: 13
V: TRBV29-1
CDR3: CSVHQGGEDTQYF
DNA: TGCAGCGTCCACCAGGGCGGAGAAGATACGCAGTATTTT

J: TRBJ1-5
size: many
D: -
length: 14
V: TRBV4-2
CDR3: CASSQDIEGQPQHF
DNA: TGTGCCAGCAGCCAAGATATAGAAGGTCAGCCCCAGCATTTT

J: TRBJ2-7
size: -
D: TRBD2
length: 18
V: TRBV4-2
CDR3: CASSQDKTSGSRAYEQYF
DNA: TGTGCCAGCAGCCAAGATAAGACTAGCGGGAGCCGCGCCTACGAGCAGTACTTC

J: TRBJ2-2
size: many
D: TRBD2
length: 17
V: TRBV13
CDR3: CASSSRTSGRATGELFF
DNA: TGTGCCAGCAGCTCGCGGACTAGCGGGAGGGCCACCGGGGAGCTGTTTTTT

J: TRBJ2-7
size: many
D: TRBD1
length: 16
V: TRBV6-1
CDR3: CASSSIPGTGGYEQYF
DNA: TGTGCCAGCAGCTCGATCCCCGGGACAGGGGGCTACGAGCAGTACTTC

J: TRBJ1-1
size: many
D: -
length: 15
V: TRBV27
CDR3: CASSWGARLNTEAFF
DNA: TGTGCCAGCTCGTGGGGTGCCAGACTGAACACTGAAGCTTTCTTT

J: TRBJ1-1
size: many
D: -
length: 10
V: TRBV2
CDR3: CASQGSVAFF
DNA: TGTGCCAGCCAGGGGTCTGTAGCTTTCTTT

J: TRBJ2-5
size: many
D: -
length: 16
V: TRBV28
CDR3: CASSLSKGVGYETQYF
DNA: TGTGCCAGCAGTTTAAGTAAAGGTGTAGGCTACGAGACCCAGTACTTC

J: TRBJ2-2
size: few
D: -
length: 13
V: TRBV27
CDR3: CASSLWETGELFF
DNA: TGTGCCAGCAGTTTATGGGAAACCGGGGAGCTGTTTTTT